Below are 10 T cell receptor beta chains sequenced from a single sample in a study of blood T cell repertoires in COVID-19. The table came from immunoSEQ multiplex PCR; TCRdb's copy has only in-frame clones and leaves some out. The repertoire holds some 100,000 clones, with about nine tenths as singletons. Sequenced input: peripheral blood. These receptors were obtained from a man aged 60-69 years with acute or convalescent COVID-19.

The genes are TRBV5-1 and TRBJ2-3; TRBD2 matches at 9 bases. The V and J ends lost 4 bases and 6 bases, in that order; junction bases with no gene match: 9. Germline values: CDR1 SGHRS, CDR2 YFSETQ. The CDR3 spans 15 residues. The CDR3 DNA sequence: TGCGCCAGCAGCCTAGCGGGAAGGACCCTTGATACGCAGTATTTT. Amino acids: CASSLAGRTLDTQYF.

This chain links TRBV13 with TRBJ1-2; D call uncertain. Germline CDR1 and CDR2: PRHDT and FYEKMQ (reference sequence). CDR3 length: 15 residues. The V end lost 3 bases, the J end lost 3 bases, and 14 bases lay between the germline ends. The CDR3 region has the DNA TGTGCCAGCAGCTTGGTGGGGAGTTCGGACTATGGCTACACCTTC. It codes for CASSLVGSSDYGYTF.

The chain has TRBV24-1 and TRBJ2-2; no definite D call. CDR1 and CDR2 (germline): KGHDR, SFDVKD. Trimming cost V 4 bases and J 7 bases, with 9 bases left between them. The CDR3 has 13 residues. CDR3 DNA: TGTGCCACCAGTGACCCACGGTACGGGGAGCTGTTTTTT. This encodes CATSDPRYGELFF.

V gene TRBV12-3 or TRBV12-4 combines with J gene TRBJ2-5, with D tentatively TRBD1 (5 bases). This CDR3 has 12 amino acids. V lost 5 bases and J 5 bases, leaving 9 bases between the germline ends. CDR3 amino acids: CASSGAGETQYF. The DNA for the CDR3 is TGTGCCAGCAGTGGGGCCGGTGAGACCCAGTACTTC.

This CDR3 reads CASSIDNSRVGTDTQYF. CDR3 DNA: TGTGCCAGTAGTATAGATAATTCCAGGGTCGGCACAGATACGCAGTATTTT. The chain employs TRBV19 and TRBJ2-3; D perhaps matches TRBD1 (5 bases). CDR3 length equals 17 residues. Looked up from germline, CDR1 is LNHDA and CDR2 is SQIVND (reference sequence). V lost 0 bases, J lost 1 base, and 14 bases lay in between. The full variable domain, rest sourced from reference TRBV19 and TRBJ2-3, is DGGITQSPKYLFRKEGQNVTLSCEQNLNHDAMYWYRQDPGQGLRLIYYSQIVNDFQKGDIAEGYSVSREKKESFPLTVTSAQKNPTAFYLCASSIDNSRVGTDTQYFGPGTRLTVL.

This chain joins TRBV6-6 and TRBJ1-1; TRBD1 matches 7 bases. With V trimmed by 4 bases and J by 0 bases, 8 bases remained unmatched. The length of the CDR3 is 16 residues. Looked up from germline, CDR1 is MNHNY and CDR2 is SVGAGI (reference sequence). CDR3 bases: TGTGCCAGCAGTTCGGGACAGCAACTAATGAACACTGAAGCTTTCTTT. Its translation is CASSSGQQLMNTEAFF.

This sequence joins TRBV6-1 and TRBJ2-7; D may be TRBD1 (5 bases). V lost 1 base, J lost 2 bases, and 6 bases lay in between. Germline assignment: CDR1 MNHNS and CDR2 SASEGT. This CDR3 region has 13 residues. The CDR3 DNA is TGTGCCAGCAGTGAAGGACAGCCCTACGAGCAGTACGTC. Translated, it gives CASSEGQPYEQYV.

This clone was observed a handful of times. The chain recombines TRBV6-5 with TRBJ2-6; possibly TRBD2 for D (6 bases). Germline CDR1 MNHEY, CDR2 SVGAGI. CDR3 size: 15 residues. V was cut by 6 bases and J by 5 bases, with 14 bases left in between. The CDR3 region is CASRREGGRANVLTF. As DNA, the CDR3 is TGTGCCAGCAGACGAGAAGGCGGGAGGGCCAACGTCCTGACTTTC.

The rearrangement links TRBV7-3 to TRBJ2-1, with D perhaps matching TRBD2 (6 bases). Germline V gives CDR1 SGHTA, CDR2 FQGTGA. Trimming pared 2 bases from V and 9 bases from J, leaving 11 bases between. There are 13 residues in the CDR3. The CDR3 DNA is TGTGCCAGCAGCTTAGGGCAGGGAGGTGAGCAGTTCTTC. Its translation is CASSLGQGGEQFF.

The chain couples TRBV5-8 to TRBJ2-2, with 10 bases matching TRBD2. J lost 2 bases, V lost 0 bases, and 1 base had no gene match. CDR1 and CDR2 (germline): SGHTS, YDEGEE. The CDR3 runs to 16 residues. The CDR3 region has the DNA TGTGCCAGCAGCTTGGGACTAGCGGGTAACACCGGGGAGCTGTTTTTT. Amino acids: CASSLGLAGNTGELFF.